Sequencing of this TCR beta chain was carried out in a study of CD8 T cells in ankylosing spondylitis (TCRdb year 2017). At the level of the whole study: T cell receptor beta repertoires were profiled in healthy donors and ankylosing spondylitis patients so that disease-linked TCR variants could be found. The full study cohort comprised some 27 ankylosing spondylitis patients and 110 or so healthy donors. Peripheral blood samples were taken, and synovial fluid was additionally collected from ankylosing spondylitis patients. Results the study describes overall, beyond this receptor: The disease-linked clones had a CD8+ phenotype and were found at relatively low frequencies in peripheral blood. According to the report, matched synovial fluid samples from ankylosing spondylitis patients were significantly enriched for the disease-linked clones. Some motif variants were previously reported in synovial fluid and blood of reactive arthritis patients, suggesting common disease-initiation mechanisms. Blood from ankylosing spondylitis patients appeared to be characterized by a TCR beta motif composed of about 8 highly homologous amino acid variants.

Sequencer: Illumina HiSeq 2500. TCR beta libraries were prepared by quantitative 5'-RACE with molecular barcodes. The authors processed their data as follows. To identify disease-linked TCR variants, a new computational method was used, one built on a probabilistic model of VDJ rearrangement. TCRdb's own reprocessing of the public reads used fastp at Q25 and MiXCR and kept productive beta chains. Identical CDR3 protein sequences are pooled into one entry, listed with their most common genes and DNA. TCRdb's processing, not the authors', yielded these V and J calls. This sample has 150,000 or so distinct CDR3 sequences in its table, and 15% to 20% of those were observed once. The ten most abundant clones make up 7.8% of the sample. Its CDR3 holds 13 amino acids, cysteine through phenylalanine. The kept DNA is CDR3 alone, 39 bases in frame from the first base. For CDR1 and CDR2, the germline V gene lists SGHRS and YFSETQ. V is trimmed back by 7 bases and J by 4 bases, and the junction contains 7 bases that no gene match accounts for.

This clonotype was seen ten or more times. This clone's antigen is unknown. The record has no base qualities; no much larger clone is one base away. The sequence was collected from a male donor with ankylosing spondylitis or in good health (not recorded which). The rearranged segments are TRBV5-1 and TRBJ1-1, with 7 middle bases fitting TRBD1. The sample consisted of blood, either unsorted or a sorted T cell fraction (not recorded which). At the DNA level, the sequence is TGCGCCAGCCAGGGGGGCCAATCCACTGAAGCTTTCTTT. It translates to CASQGGQSTEAFF. The CDR3 plus the reference TRBV5-1 and TRBJ1-1 genes for the other parts give the full variable domain: KAGVTQTPRYLIKTRGQQVTLSCSPISGHRSVSWYQQTPGQGLQFLFEYFSETQRNKGNFPGRFSGRQFSNSRSEMNVSTLELGDSALYLCASQGGQSTEAFFGQGTRLTVV.